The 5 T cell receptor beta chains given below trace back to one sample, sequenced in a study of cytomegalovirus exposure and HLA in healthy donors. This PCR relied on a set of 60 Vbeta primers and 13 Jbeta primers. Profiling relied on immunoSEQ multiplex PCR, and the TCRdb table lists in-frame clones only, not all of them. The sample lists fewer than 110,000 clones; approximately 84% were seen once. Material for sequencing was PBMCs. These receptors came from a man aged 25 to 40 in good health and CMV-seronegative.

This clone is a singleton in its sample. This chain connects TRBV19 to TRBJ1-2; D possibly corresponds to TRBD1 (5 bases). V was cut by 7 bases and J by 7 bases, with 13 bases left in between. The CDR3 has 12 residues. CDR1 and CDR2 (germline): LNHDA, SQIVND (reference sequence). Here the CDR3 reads CASTSTVAGYTF. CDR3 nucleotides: TGTGCCAGTACCTCGACAGTTGCTGGCTACACCTTC.

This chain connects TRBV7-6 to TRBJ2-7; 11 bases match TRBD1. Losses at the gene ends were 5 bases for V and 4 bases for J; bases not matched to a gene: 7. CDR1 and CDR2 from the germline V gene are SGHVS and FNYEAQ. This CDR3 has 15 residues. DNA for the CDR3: TGTGCCAGCAGCCAGACCGGGACAGGGGGTTACGAGCAGTACTTC. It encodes CASSQTGTGGYEQYF.

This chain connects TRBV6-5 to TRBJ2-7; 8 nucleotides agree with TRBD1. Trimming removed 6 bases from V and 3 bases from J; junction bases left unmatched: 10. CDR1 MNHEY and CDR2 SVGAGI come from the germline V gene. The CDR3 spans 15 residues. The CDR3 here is CASSKWTGWGYEQYF. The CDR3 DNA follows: TGTGCCAGCAGCAAATGGACAGGGTGGGGCTACGAGCAGTACTTC.

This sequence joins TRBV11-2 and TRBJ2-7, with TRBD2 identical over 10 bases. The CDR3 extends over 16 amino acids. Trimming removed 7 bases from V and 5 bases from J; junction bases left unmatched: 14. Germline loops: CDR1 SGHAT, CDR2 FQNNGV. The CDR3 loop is CASNPGRLAGVHEQYF. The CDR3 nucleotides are TGTGCCAGCAATCCCGGGCGGCTAGCGGGAGTCCACGAGCAGTACTTC.

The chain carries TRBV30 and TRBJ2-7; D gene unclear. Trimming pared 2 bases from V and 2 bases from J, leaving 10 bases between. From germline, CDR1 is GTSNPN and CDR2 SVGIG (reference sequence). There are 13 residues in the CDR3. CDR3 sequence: CAWSRSATYEQYF. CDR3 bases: TGTGCCTGGAGTCGGTCCGCTACCTACGAGCAGTACTTC. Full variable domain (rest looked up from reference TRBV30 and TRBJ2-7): SQTIHQWPATLVQPVGSPLSLECTVEGTSNPNLYWYRQAAGRGLQLLFYSVGIGQISSEVPQNLSASRPQDRQFILSSKKLLLSDSGFYLCAWSRSATYEQYFGPGTRLTVT.